Listed below are T cell receptor beta chains from one sample, sequenced in a study of sequential checkpoint blockade in melanoma. Using immunoSEQ multiplex PCR, the repertoire was profiled, and TCRdb retains in-frame clones only, with some absent. The data contain roughly 5,400 clones, more than 25% of them singletons. Material: tumor tissue (inferred from file names), obtained from a patient given nivolumab and ipilimumab in sequence. These receptors were obtained from a human donor with melanoma. CDR3s include the opening cysteine and the closing phenylalanine or tryptophan. A D gene is named only where the DNA matches it firmly. Some rows mark clone size as missing; the rest say once, few, many or name a class of expanded clone.

NA	TRBV25-1	NA	TRBJ2-3	CASSRSAFTDTQYF	TGTGCCAGCAGTCGCTCCGCATTCACAGATACGCAGTATTTT
NA	TRBV18	NA	TRBJ2-1	CASSPPGGGAYNEQFF	TGTGCCAGCTCACCACCGGGCGGGGGCGCCTACAATGAGCAGTTCTTC
many	TRBV11-3	TRBD2	TRBJ2-4	CASSLVGSGTIIQYF	TGTGCCAGCAGCTTAGTGGGTAGCGGGACGATAATTCAGTACTTC
few	TRBV11-3	TRBD1	TRBJ2-5	CASTPLRNRGAQETQYF	TGTGCCAGCACCCCCCTCCGGAACAGGGGGGCCCAAGAGACCCAGTACTTC
NA	TRBV6-8	NA	TRBJ2-1	CASSYGWFDEQFF	TGTGCCAGCAGTTATGGGTGGTTCGATGAGCAGTTCTTC
few	TRBV11-3	NA	TRBJ1-4	CASSFLGGNEKLFF	TGTGCCAGCAGCTTCCTTGGGGGTAATGAAAAACTGTTTTTT
NA	TRBV30	NA	TRBJ2-5	CAWKRGQETQYF	TGTGCCTGGAAAAGGGGACAAGAGACCCAGTACTTC
NA	TRBV19	TRBD2	TRBJ2-5	CASRLAGETQYF	TGTGCCAGTAGACTAGCGGGAGAGACCCAGTACTTC
NA	TRBV28	NA	TRBJ2-6	CASSLGAGANVLTF	TGTGCCAGCAGTTTGGGGGCTGGGGCCAACGTCCTGACTTTC
NA	TRBV6-8	TRBD2	TRBJ2-7	CASSSLAGGLYEQYF	TGTGCCAGCAGCAGTTTAGCGGGAGGGCTCTACGAGCAGTACTTC
few	TRBV6-8	NA	TRBJ2-3	CASSRGTDSTDTQYF	TGTGCCAGCAGTAGGGGAACAGATAGCACAGATACGCAGTATTTT
NA	TRBV19	NA	TRBJ2-2	CASSIGPGVGELFF	TGTGCCAGTAGTATAGGGCCGGGAGTCGGGGAGCTGTTTTTT
NA	TRBV29-1	NA	TRBJ2-5	CSGRQAQETQYF	TGCAGCGGTAGACAGGCCCAAGAGACCCAGTACTTC
NA	TRBV7-6	TRBD1	TRBJ2-1	CASILPTRGQGAVNEQFF	TGTGCCAGCATCCTTCCTACCCGGGGACAGGGGGCAGTCAATGAGCAGTTCTTC
NA	TRBV28	NA	TRBJ1-1	CASSPGGLNTEAFF	TGTGCCAGCAGTCCGGGTGGGTTGAACACTGAAGCTTTCTTT
NA	TRBV28	NA	TRBJ2-2	CASSLPVGAGELFF	TGTGCCAGCAGTTTACCCGTGGGGGCCGGGGAGCTGTTTTTT
NA	TRBV5-1	TRBD1	TRBJ2-7	CASSLGFTGQGYEQYF	TGCGCCAGCAGCTTGGGTTTTACCGGACAGGGCTACGAGCAGTACTTC
NA	TRBV19	NA	TRBJ2-2	CASSIVGGGGTGELFF	TGTGCCAGTAGTATAGTTGGAGGGGGCGGCACCGGGGAGCTGTTTTTT
NA	TRBV9	NA	TRBJ2-7	CASSESGIYEQYF	TGTGCCAGCAGTGAAAGCGGAATCTACGAGCAGTACTTC
NA	TRBV28	NA	TRBJ2-3	CASSVSSGLTGDTQYF	TGTGCCAGCAGTGTTTCCAGCGGTCTGACTGGAGATACGCAGTATTTT
NA	TRBV19	NA	TRBJ2-2	CASSLGLTGELFF	TGTGCCAGTAGTTTGGGGCTTACCGGGGAGCTGTTTTTT
few	TRBV6-8	NA	TRBJ2-3	CASSYSGTRSDTQYF	TGTGCCAGCAGTTACTCTGGGACACGGTCAGATACGCAGTATTTT